The TCR beta chain described here comes from a study of blood T cell repertoires in COVID-19. Study at large: From the United States, Italy and Spain came samples of acute and convalescent COVID-19.

The study assigned cohorts using participant-reported clinical history. This CDR3 region has 13 residues. Germline lookup yields CDR1 SGHTA and CDR2 FQGTGA. V was clipped by 5 bases and J by 4 bases, with 9 bases between them. Under the authors' procedure: Counts of nucleated cells, estimated from reference gene primer amplification, were obtained. The repertoire was sequenced with immunoSEQ multiplex PCR; TCRdb's copy has only in-frame clones and lacks some. From that table come the V and J calls and clone size; the DNA was used to work out D and trimming. The table shows nearly 250,000 clones, with about 82% occurring only once.

Input material: PBMCs or T cells enriched from blood (not recorded which). This sequence joins TRBV7-3 and TRBJ1-3, with D uncertain. The source of this sequence is a woman aged 45-65 years who had recovered from COVID-19. CDR3 nucleotides: TGTGCCAGCAGCCCCACGAGGGGAAACACCATATATTTT. Translation: CASSPTRGNTIYF.